The rows below give T cell receptor beta chains drawn from one sample of a study of identical twins. From the 5' RACE reads, TCRdb called clonotypes with MiXCR, one entry per CDR3 protein. The sample consists of some 1,700,000 distinct CDR3 sequences, 25% to 35% of them appearing once. Sequenced: cord blood. Every receptor here comes from a newborn girl in good health. Each CDR3 is given without its conserved first and last residue.

TRBV4-2	14	TRBJ2-2	ASSFAGGGNTGELF
TRBV7-9	14	TRBJ2-3	ASSFHVAGLTDTQY
TRBV5-1	13	TRBJ2-3	ASSLRLRGIDTQY
TRBV20-1	12	TRBJ2-4	SATRGGRGHIQY
TRBV2	13	TRBJ2-3	ASRRQGWITDTQY
TRBV20-1	13	TRBJ2-1	SAKKGGGATNEQF
TRBV20-1	12	TRBJ1-5	SARRDTSNQPQH
TRBV7-2	14	TRBJ1-2	ASSLLLAANVYGYT
TRBV25-1	15	TRBJ1-4	ASSEGTGKGLRGKLF
TRBV28	11	TRBJ1-1	ASSVQGRSEAF
TRBV7-9	14	TRBJ2-1	ASTRPSSGVVGEQF
TRBV4-1	13	TRBJ1-5	AGSRQTGGDVPQH
TRBV18	14	TRBJ2-7	ASSPVVSGTPYEQY
TRBV20-1	13	TRBJ2-3	SATPDRGRTDTQY
TRBV27	12	TRBJ1-2	ASSFPERNYGYT
TRBV28	12	TRBJ2-1	ASSFRLAGHEQF
TRBV12-3/TRBV12-4	13	TRBJ2-1	ASCQGGTGDNEQF
TRBV10-3	14	TRBJ2-7	AISFTPTSGAYEQY
TRBV12-3/TRBV12-4	15	TRBJ2-4	TSSPMTGLLAKNIQY
TRBV4-2	17	TRBJ2-3	ASSQDRLAGWGFHYTQY
TRBV12-3/TRBV12-4	13	TRBJ2-7	ASSFDGLSYYEQY
TRBV7-2	13	TRBJ2-7	ASSLATSSPHEQY
TRBV5-1	12	TRBJ1-2	ASSLRDRVDGYT
TRBV6-2/TRBV6-3	11	TRBJ2-7	ASGQALTYEQY
TRBV20-1	14	TRBJ1-2	SARDSRGGANYGYT
TRBV12-3/TRBV12-4	12	TRBJ2-7	ASSLFSRSYEQY
TRBV20-1	17	TRBJ2-2	SAEDRDGPSYGYTGELF
TRBV20-1	12	TRBJ2-7	SARVSWSSYEQY
TRBV3-1	11	TRBJ1-2	ASSQPRGEGYT
TRBV27	13	TRBJ1-3	ASSTQGGFGNTIY
TRBV20-1	12	TRBJ2-1	SAVLAGLHNEQF
TRBV11-2	11	TRBJ1-5	ASSFRSNQPPH
TRBV7-8	14	TRBJ2-1	ASSLDPGLAAWPQF
TRBV10-3	12	TRBJ1-5	AISYTGGGQPQH
TRBV6-1	14	TRBJ2-1	ASNGPGTRSYNEQF
TRBV24-1	12	TRBJ1-2	ATSSPGSNYGYT
TRBV3-1	14	TRBJ2-1	ASSQEREGIYNEQF
TRBV20-1	12	TRBJ2-5	SARSTSGLETQY
TRBV7-2	13	TRBJ2-3	ASSLDGLNTDTQY
TRBV7-9	15	TRBJ2-7	ASSLGPYGTTSYEQY
TRBV4-1	11	TRBJ2-3	ASSQEGHGAQY
TRBV6-1	15	TRBJ2-1	ASSRTGLSASYNEQF
TRBV2	17	TRBJ2-3	ASSEALRWKAGITDTQY
TRBV10-2	16	TRBJ1-6	ASSESKGDRSYNSPLH
TRBV12-3/TRBV12-4	14	TRBJ2-1	ASSSGTRSAGNEQF
TRBV9	10	TRBJ2-7	ASSVGWNEQY
TRBV5-1	12	TRBJ2-1	ASSLASGTYEQF